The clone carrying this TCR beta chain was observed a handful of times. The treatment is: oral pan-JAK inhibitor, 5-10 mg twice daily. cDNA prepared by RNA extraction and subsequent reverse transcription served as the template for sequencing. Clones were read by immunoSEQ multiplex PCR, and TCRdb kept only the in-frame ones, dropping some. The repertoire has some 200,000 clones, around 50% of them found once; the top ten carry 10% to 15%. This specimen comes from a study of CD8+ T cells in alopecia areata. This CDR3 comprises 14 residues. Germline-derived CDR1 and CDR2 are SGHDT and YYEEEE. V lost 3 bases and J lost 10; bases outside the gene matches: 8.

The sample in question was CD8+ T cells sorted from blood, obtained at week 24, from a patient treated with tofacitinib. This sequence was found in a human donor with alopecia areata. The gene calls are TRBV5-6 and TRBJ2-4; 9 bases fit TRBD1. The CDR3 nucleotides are TGTGCCAGCAGCTGGGCGGTGGGACAGGGAATTCAGTACTTC. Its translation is CASSWAVGQGIQYF.